This record concerns one T cell receptor (beta chain) sequence. It was with a sample-barcoded 5' primer and a J-beta primer mix that a second PCR of roughly 7 to 12 cycles was run. The authors tagged each cDNA molecule using a template-switch adaptor with 12 random nucleotides. Any given sample supplied a minimum of 3 million CDR3-containing paired-end reads. Each CDR3 protein is one row after TCRdb ran MiXCR on the 5' RACE reads. The sample has about 1.8 million distinct CDR3 sequences, 40% to 55% seen once. Samples each yielded at least 5.5 micrograms of total RNA. V dropped 7 bases and J dropped 0 bases, with 16 bases sitting between them. The CDR3 totals 15 residues. Germline V gives CDR1 ENHRY, CDR2 SYGVKD. These data originate in a study of blood T cells in healthy people across ages. Study in general: Every two T cells gave about one barcoded beta molecule via template switching.

The sample taken for sequencing was blood. This TCR was sampled from a woman aged 40-49 years in good health. J is TRBJ2-7 and V is TRBV10-3, with D unclear. The CDR3 DNA follows: TGTGCCATCACCAATGCTAAGCCATACTCCTACGAGCAGTACTTC. Translation gives CAITNAKPYSYEQYF.